The source of this T cell receptor (beta chain) is a study of T cell responses to AZD1222 COVID-19 vaccine. Findings and caveats of the study: Nearly half of spike-specific TCRs reportedly target variant regions that are unmutated in the B.1.351 and B.1.1.7 variants.

Sequencing used immunoSEQ multiplex PCR; TCRdb keeps in-frame clones, though not all of them. The table has about 120,000 clones, 90% seen once. Germline assignment: CDR1 MNHEY and CDR2 SVGAGI. Trimming took off 1 base at V and 6 bases at J, with 12 bases between the two ends. This CDR3 has 14 residues. In the case of this clone: Its antigen is not known.

This clonotype was sampled from an adult in good health. The sequencing here drew on peripheral blood, taken on day 0 of AZD1222 vaccination. The genes are TRBV6-5 and TRBJ1-1; maybe TRBD1 (6 bases). The CDR3 is CASSYFRGGSEAFF. Here the CDR3 DNA reads TGTGCCAGCAGTTACTTCAGGGGTGGGTCTGAAGCTTTCTTT.